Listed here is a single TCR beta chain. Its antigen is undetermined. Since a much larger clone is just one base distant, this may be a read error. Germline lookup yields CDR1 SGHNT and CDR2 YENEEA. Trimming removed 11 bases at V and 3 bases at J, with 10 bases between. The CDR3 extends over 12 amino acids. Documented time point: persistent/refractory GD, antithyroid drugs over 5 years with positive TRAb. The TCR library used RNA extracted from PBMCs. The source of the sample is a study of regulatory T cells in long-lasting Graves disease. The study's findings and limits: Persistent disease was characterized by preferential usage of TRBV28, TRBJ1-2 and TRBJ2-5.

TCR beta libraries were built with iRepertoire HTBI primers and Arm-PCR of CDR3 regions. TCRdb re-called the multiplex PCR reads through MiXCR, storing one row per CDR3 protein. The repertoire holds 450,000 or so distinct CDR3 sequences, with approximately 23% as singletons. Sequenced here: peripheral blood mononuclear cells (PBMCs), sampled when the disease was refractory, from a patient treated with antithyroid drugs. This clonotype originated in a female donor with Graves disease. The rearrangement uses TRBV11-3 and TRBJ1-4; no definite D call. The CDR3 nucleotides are TGTGCCGGCACCACATCTAATGAAAAACTGTTTTTT. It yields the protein CAGTTSNEKLFF. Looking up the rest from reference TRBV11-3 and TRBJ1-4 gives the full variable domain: EAGVVQSPRYKIIEKKQPVAFWCNPISGHNTLYWYLQNLGQGPELLIRYENEEAVDDSQLPKDRFSAERLKGVDSTLKIQPAELGDSAVYLCAGTTSNEKLFFGSGTQLSVL.